In its sample, the clone carrying this T cell receptor (beta chain) was seen a few times. Measured with immunoSEQ multiplex PCR; TCRdb has only the in-frame clones, and not every one. The data hold approximately 340,000 clones, with around 67% observed a single time. The data belong to a study of shared clonotypes between healthy human individuals. The length of the CDR3 is 14 residues. Germline V gives CDR1 LNHDA, CDR2 SQIVND (reference sequence). V lost 5 bases and J 6 bases, leaving 17 bases between the germline ends. This TCR derives from a man in his thirties or forties in good health. V usage is TRBV19 and J usage is TRBJ2-7, with D unclear. Input material: memory CD4+ T cells sorted from blood. Subset indicated: CD45RA-negative fraction. CDR3 in amino acids: CASSGTGFRGEQYF. CDR3 bases: TGTGCCAGTAGTGGCACGGGCTTCAGAGGCGAGCAGTACTTC.